One sample yielded the 22 T cell receptor beta chains listed below, sequenced in a study of T cells in Graves' hyperthyroidism and ophthalmopathy. Regions amplified from RNA transcripts were the TCR beta CDR3 regions. The study used the HTBI primer set for a first-round RT-PCR of the TCR CDR3. MiXCR was run by TCRdb on the multiplex PCR reads, yielding one entry per CDR3 protein. The sample holds a few hundred thousand distinct CDR3 sequences; approximately 15% are singletons and the top ten take about 3.5%. The specimen sequenced was blood. The receptors stem from a woman aged 35 to 49 with Graves' ophthalmopathy.

This sequence joins TRBV7-2 and TRBJ2-1; possibly TRBD1 for D (5 bases). The CDR3 has 15 amino acids. Trimming left V 3 bases short and J 9 bases short, with 18 bases between. Germline V CDR1 and CDR2: SGHTA, FQGNSA. The CDR3 here is CASSFGSLGVSEQFF. The CDR3 DNA sequence: TGTGCCAGCAGCTTTGGATCTTTAGGGGTCAGTGAGCAGTTCTTC.

The CDR3 sequence is CAWRFAAGYTF. CDR3 nucleotides: TGTGCCTGGAGGTTCGCTGCTGGCTACACCTTC. This chain joins TRBV30 and TRBJ1-2; D uncertain. V lost 3 bases to trimming and J lost 7 bases, with 9 bases between them. There are 11 residues in the CDR3. Germline CDR1 is GTSNPN and CDR2 is SVGIG (reference sequence). Full variable domain (remainder filled in from reference TRBV30 and TRBJ1-2): SQTIHQWPATLVQPVGSPLSLECTVEGTSNPNLYWYRQAAGRGLQLLFYSVGIGQISSEVPQNLSASRPQDRQFILSSKKLLLSDSGFYLCAWRFAAGYTFGSGTRLTVV.

Ten or more counts support this clonotype. The chain combines TRBV2 with TRBJ2-2; D is unresolved. Germline CDR1 SNHLY, CDR2 FYNNEI. The length of the CDR3 is 14 residues. The germline V and J ends were trimmed by 3 bases and 10 bases, with 15 bases remaining between them. The chain's CDR3 is CASSDPRVPLELFF. The CDR3 DNA sequence: TGTGCCAGCAGTGACCCCCGGGTCCCCCTGGAGCTGTTTTTT.

This sequence joins TRBV11-1 and TRBJ2-3; unclear D gene. V was cut by 2 bases and J by 3 bases, with 9 bases left in between. Germline V gives CDR1 SGHAT, CDR2 FQDESV (reference sequence). This CDR3 is built from 14 residues. CDR3 DNA: TGTGCCAGCAGCTTACCCGAGGAAACAGATACGCAGTATTTT. Protein: CASSLPEETDTQYF. The full variable domain, with the rest looked up from reference TRBV11-1 and TRBJ2-3, is EAEVAQSPRYKITEKSQAVAFWCDPISGHATLYWYRQILGQGPELLVQFQDESVVDDSQLPKDRFSAERLKGVDSTLKIQPAELGDSAMYLCASSLPEETDTQYFGPGTRLTVL.

Ten or more counts support this clonotype. The chain uses TRBV6-1 and TRBJ2-3, with 9 bases matching TRBD1. V lost 7 bases and J lost 4; bases outside the gene matches: 6. Germline lookup yields CDR1 MNHNS and CDR2 SASEGT. The CDR3 runs to 14 residues. The CDR3 bases are TGTGCCAGCAACACAGGGGGCGGCGCAGATACGCAGTATTTT. Protein: CASNTGGGADTQYF.

This clonotype appeared many times. V gene TRBV18 combines with J gene TRBJ2-1; 10 bases align to TRBD2. The germline V gene encodes CDR1 KGHSH and CDR2 LQKENI. This CDR3 is built from 15 residues. V lost 1 base to trimming and J lost 5 bases; unmatched junction nucleotides: 2. This chain's CDR3 is CASSPLLAGDNEQFF. The DNA of the CDR3 is TGTGCCAGCTCACCACTGCTAGCGGGGGACAATGAGCAGTTCTTC.

This clonotype was seen many times. This chain links TRBV20-1 with TRBJ1-5; a possible D gene is TRBD1 (6 bases). Trimming removed 3 bases from V and 8 bases from J, with 11 bases in between. The CDR3 is made up of 12 amino acids. Germline V gene sequence: CDR1 DFQATT, CDR2 SNEGSKA (reference sequence). Here the CDR3 reads CSASRGAKPQHF. CDR3 DNA: TGCAGTGCTAGCAGGGGCGCGAAGCCCCAGCATTTT.

This chain connects TRBV10-2 to TRBJ2-1, with 10 bases lining up with TRBD2. CDR1 and CDR2 (germline): WSHSY, SAAADI. Germline trimming cut 6 bases from V and 6 bases from J; bases unmatched to any gene: 8. The CDR3 is 15 amino acids. The CDR3 protein is CASRNSGRTGNEQFF. As DNA, the CDR3 is TGCGCCAGCAGGAATAGCGGGAGGACGGGCAATGAGCAGTTCTTC.

This clonotype was counted ten times or more. V is TRBV11-1 and J is TRBJ2-1; D is undetermined. The CDR3 has 13 residues. Germline CDR1 is SGHAT and CDR2 is FQDESV (reference sequence). V was cut by 4 bases and J by 4 bases, with 8 bases left in between. The CDR3 is CASSSLPYNEQFF. The CDR3 nucleotides read TGTGCCAGCAGCTCCCTGCCTTACAATGAGCAGTTCTTC. The whole variable domain, remainder taken from reference TRBV11-1 and TRBJ2-1, is EAEVAQSPRYKITEKSQAVAFWCDPISGHATLYWYRQILGQGPELLVQFQDESVVDDSQLPKDRFSAERLKGVDSTLKIQPAELGDSAMYLCASSSLPYNEQFFGPGTRLTVL.

This clonotype was counted only a few times. CDR3 nucleotide sequence: TGTGCCAGCAGTGAGACAGTCTCCAAGGTGTCCCAGCATTTT. Protein product: CASSETVSKVSQHF. The chain has TRBV12-3 or TRBV12-4 and TRBJ1-5; TRBD1 is a possible D gene (5 bases). Trimming pared 5 bases from V and 11 bases from J, leaving 19 bases between. This CDR3 comprises 14 residues.

This clonotype has at least ten counts. The chain recombines TRBV3-1 with TRBJ2-3; D may be TRBD2 (6 bases). Trimming left V 4 bases short and J 8 bases short, with 13 bases between. CDR1 and CDR2 (germline): LGHDT, YNNKEL (reference sequence). There are 13 residues in the CDR3. The CDR3 DNA follows: TGTGCCAGCAGCCTAAGGACTATAGGTACGCAGTATTTT. It specifies CASSLRTIGTQYF.

This clonotype came up many times. The chain couples TRBV20-1 to TRBJ2-7, with 8 bases fitting TRBD2. The J segment lost 2 bases and the V segment lost 3 bases, leaving 6 bases of the junction unmatched. CDR3 length: 14 amino acids. Germline V gene data show CDR1 as DFQATT and CDR2 as SNEGSKA (reference sequence). The CDR3 sequence is CSASPSGPPYEQYF. CDR3 DNA sequence: TGCAGTGCTAGTCCTAGCGGGCCCCCCTACGAGCAGTACTTC.

On this clonotype: A much bigger clone sits one base away, suggesting this may be a read error. This chain uses TRBV12-3 or TRBV12-4 with TRBJ1-2; the D is unclear. With 4 bases removed from V and 8 bases from J, the gap between germline ends came to 17 bases. The CDR3 is 14 amino acids. The CDR3 region is CASSSQDGVEGYTF. CDR3 DNA sequence: TGTGCCAGCAGTTCCCAGGACGGCGTGGAAGGCTACACCTTC.

V usage is TRBV29-1 and J usage is TRBJ1-2, with D perhaps TRBD1 (6 bases). There are 13 residues in the CDR3. Trimming cost V 7 bases and J 6 bases, with 18 bases left between them. Germline CDR1 reads SQVTM; CDR2 reads ANQGSEA. For the CDR3, the DNA is TGCAGCGCAGCACCGGGGGCAGGCAATGGCTACACCTTC. Translated, it gives CSAAPGAGNGYTF.

This clonotype was detected ten times or more. This chain joins TRBV3-1 and TRBJ1-6; D not certain. Trimming left V 4 bases short and J 9 bases short, with 10 bases between. The CDR3 is 13 amino acids. Germline V gene lookup returns CDR1 LGHDT and CDR2 YNNKEL (reference sequence). This chain's CDR3 is CASSPTRFSPLHF. CDR3 bases: TGTGCCAGCAGCCCGACCCGATTTTCACCCCTCCACTTT.

This chain links TRBV6-4 with TRBJ1-1; D might be TRBD1 (5 bases). V lost 4 bases to trimming and J lost 10 bases, with 13 bases between them. Germline loops: CDR1 MRHNA, CDR2 SNTAGT. The CDR3 is 12 residues long. In nucleotides, the CDR3 is TGTGCCAGCAGTGCGAAACAGGAGGTAGCTTTCTTT. Translated, it gives CASSAKQEVAFF.

The chain employs TRBV7-9 and TRBJ1-1, with no clear D. This CDR3 has 13 residues. Germline CDR1 and CDR2: SEHNR and FQNEAQ (reference sequence). V was pared by 6 bases and J by 2 bases, with 10 bases between. The chain's CDR3 is CASRQPPNTEAFF. CDR3 nucleotide sequence: TGTGCCAGCAGACAGCCCCCTAACACTGAAGCTTTCTTT.

This clonotype was seen repeatedly, ten times or more. The chain combines TRBV2 with TRBJ2-5, with TRBD1 identical over 10 bases. The CDR3 is 15 residues long. The germline gives CDR1 SNHLY, CDR2 FYNNEI. The V gene end was trimmed by 4 bases and the J gene end by 5 bases; junction bases not matched to a gene: 7. CDR3 DNA: TGTGCCAGCAGTGGAGCGACAGGGGGCGGGGAGACCCAGTACTTC. The encoded protein is CASSGATGGGETQYF.

This clonotype has just a few counts. J is TRBJ2-7 and V is TRBV4-1; D might be TRBD1 (5 bases). V was clipped by 1 base and J by 0 bases, with 13 bases between them. The CDR3 has 16 residues. The germline V gene encodes CDR1 MGHRA and CDR2 YSYEKL. The CDR3 DNA reads as TGCGCCAGCAGCCAAGTTACAGGTTACCTCTCCTACGAGCAGTACTTC. Translation gives CASSQVTGYLSYEQYF.

This clonotype has a handful of counts. The CDR3 protein is CASSYNRVDTEAFF. The DNA for the CDR3 is TGTGCCAGCAGTTACAACAGGGTAGACACTGAAGCTTTCTTT. The chain has TRBV6-6 and TRBJ1-1; a weak D match, TRBD1 (6 bases). Germline CDR1 MNHNY, CDR2 SVGAGI (reference sequence). The CDR3 has 14 amino acids. V was shortened by 2 bases and J by 3 bases, with 10 bases between the two germline ends.

This clonotype was recorded many times. The chain combines TRBV11-2 with TRBJ2-1; D gene unclear. CDR3 length: 15 amino acids. The V and J ends lost 0 bases and 2 bases respectively, with 8 bases between them. Germline V gene lookup returns CDR1 SGHAT and CDR2 FQNNGV. CDR3 DNA: TGTGCCAGCAGCTTAGATGGGTCCACCTACAATGAGCAGTTCTTC. Translation gives CASSLDGSTYNEQFF. Full variable domain (missing parts from reference TRBV11-2 and TRBJ2-1): EAGVAQSPRYKIIEKRQSVAFWCNPISGHATLYWYQQILGQGPKLLIQFQNNGVVDDSQLPKDRFSAERLKGVDSTLKIQPAKLEDSAVYLCASSLDGSTYNEQFFGPGTRLTVL.

A remark on this clonotype: A much larger clone lies a single base off, so this may be a read error. The chain combines TRBV29-1 with TRBJ2-5; D is ambiguous. Trimming shortened V by 1 base and J by 5 bases, and 11 bases separated the two germline ends. This CDR3 region has 13 residues. Germline CDR1 is SQVTM and CDR2 is ANQGSEA. CDR3 sequence: CSVEGLDGETQYF. CDR3 sequence (DNA): TGCAGCGTTGAAGGATTGGACGGGGAGACCCAGTACTTC.